Sequencing of this TCR beta chain was carried out in a study of T cell responses to AZD1222 COVID-19 vaccine. Study outcomes and limitations: After the peak T cell response, and only then, were repertoires sampled. Only 5 to 7 AZD1222 recipients tested seropositive at baseline. Reportedly, close to half of spike-specific TCRs are directed against unmutated variant regions. At 160-218 and 743-854, vaccine-associated CD4 TCRs were dominant, and they spanned spike.

This CDR3 region has 14 residues. With 5 bases clipped from V and 3 bases from J, the junction kept 5 bases outside the gene matches. CDR1 LGHDT and CDR2 YNNKEL come from the germline V gene (reference sequence). On this clone: Antigen specificity is unknown.

TCRdb's table, derived via immunoSEQ multiplex PCR, lists solely in-frame clones and lacks some. The sample consists of roughly 140,000 clones, 92% of them appearing once. This receptor was identified in an adult who received the AZD1222 COVID-19 vaccine. Sample: peripheral blood, taken 28 days after the second AZD1222 dose. The chain uses TRBV3-1 (or the pseudogene TRBV3-2) and TRBJ1-2; 8 positions match TRBD1. Here the CDR3 reads CASSAPGQDYGYTF. CDR3 DNA sequence: TGTGCCAGCAGCGCGCCGGGACAGGACTATGGCTACACCTTC.